The source of this T cell receptor beta chain is a study of blood T cell repertoires in COVID-19 (TCRdb year 2020). Looking at the study overall: The collaborator samples originated in the United States, Italy and Spain and spanned the acute and convalescent phases of COVID-19. The material from the prospective study consisted of cDNA or gDNA derived from T cells, B-cell-depleted T cells, or PBMCs. The dataset comprised deeply sampled blood TCRbeta repertoires from subjects exposed to, actively infected with, or recovered from COVID-19. The repertoires were released in a freely available public database meant as a resource for research on the immune response to SARS-CoV-2. Samples were obtained from the ongoing ImmuneRACE study (first 160 participants) and from 1,200 or so subjects provided by 6 global collaborators. Sample metadata almost always included a de-identified subject ID, COVID-19 status, age in years and sex. Where HLA class I and class II types were available, the types were taken from metadata supplied by the sample provider, not from assay-based typing. Broad study findings and their caveats: How much clinical and demographic metadata was included differed by source and by participant, and the metadata was provided uncurated.

Participants in the prospective study were aged roughly 18 to 100 years, lived in about two dozen United States geographic areas, and enrolled through a virtual design. Cohort assignment in the prospective study relied on participant-reported clinical history from a screening survey and a study questionnaire. Exposed participants had been in contact, within 2 weeks of entering the study, with a person who had a PCR-confirmed or clinician-diagnosed case of COVID-19. In the prospective study, whole blood, serum and a nasopharyngeal or oropharyngeal swab were collected from each participant by mobile phlebotomists. Prospective study participants could optionally give additional blood draws and questionnaires over an approximately two-month period. Prospective study blood samples were shipped either frozen or at room temperature before DNA extraction. In the case of this clone: What antigen it recognizes has not been identified. The input lacks base qualities; no much larger clone sits a single base away.

TCRbeta CDR3 regions were amplified from genomic DNA using the immunoSEQ Assay, a bias-controlled multiplex PCR. Per the authors' processing: Within the assay, amplification of reference gene primers was used to estimate how many nucleated cells each sample contained. To quantify the absolute abundance of each unique TCRbeta CDR3 rearrangement, sequence reads were collapsed and filtered. Productive Simpson clonality was computed per sample as the square root of Simpson's diversity index over productive rearrangements. The source is immuneACCESS, and TCRdb retained only in-frame sequences with V and J called. Part of the clones is not carried over; for the studies checked, unresolved V genes explain less than half of this, and the remainder is unexplained. V and J calls and clone size are copied from that table; D and trimming were computed from the DNA. The sample records about 280,000 clones, 82% of which are singletons. The ten largest clones capture 4.5% to 6% of the sample.

The sequenced material came from PBMCs or T cells enriched from blood (not recorded which). This TCR was sampled from a man in his forties who had been exposed to COVID-19.

Here is the DNA: TGTGCCAGCAGCCCTTCAGGAGCAGGGGGGAATCAGCCCCAGCATTTT. It codes for CASSPSGAGGNQPQHF. This receptor chain uses TRBV28 and TRBJ1-5, with 7 bases aligning to TRBD1. Trimming takes 6 bases off V and 4 bases off J; junction bases not matched to a gene: 12. The CDR3 spans 16 residues, from the cysteine through the phenylalanine. Just CDR3 DNA is preserved here, 48 bases in frame from base 1. CDR1 and CDR2 (MDHEN, SYDVKM) derive from the germline V gene.